The rows below give T cell receptor beta chains drawn from one sample of a study of blood T cell repertoires in COVID-19. Sequenced by immunoSEQ multiplex PCR; TCRdb stores in-frame clones only, minus some. The data show roughly 20,000 clones, roughly 87% seen once. Specimen: peripheral blood. The receptors stem from a human donor with active COVID-19. The donor label of this sample is uncertain. Each CDR3 is given with its conserved first and last residue. D genes are given only for firm matches. Clone size is given for some rows only: seen once, a few or many times, or a class if the clone is expanded.

clone size: NA; V gene: TRBV20-1; J gene: TRBJ2-5; D gene: NA; CDR3 protein: CSASTESGETQYF; CDR3 DNA: TGCAGTGCTAGTACGGAGTCCGGGGAGACCCAGTACTTC
clone size: NA; V gene: TRBV28; J gene: TRBJ2-1; D gene: TRBD2; CDR3 protein: CASSWAPREANEQFF; CDR3 DNA: TGTGCCAGCAGCTGGGCCCCACGGGAGGCAAATGAGCAGTTCTTC
clone size: NA; V gene: TRBV30; J gene: TRBJ1-3; D gene: NA; CDR3 protein: CAWNFGNTIYF; CDR3 DNA: TGTGCCTGGAACTTTGGAAACACCATATATTTT
clone size: NA; V gene: TRBV24-1; J gene: TRBJ2-1; D gene: NA; CDR3 protein: CATSRSRDSYNEQFF; CDR3 DNA: TGTGCCACCAGTCGAAGCCGAGATTCCTACAATGAGCAGTTCTTC
clone size: once; V gene: TRBV21-1; J gene: TRBJ2-5; D gene: NA; CDR3 protein: CASSKEPSGRVEETQYF; CDR3 DNA: TGTGCCAGCAGCAAAGAGCCTAGCGGGAGGGTGGAAGAGACCCAGTACTTC
clone size: NA; V gene: TRBV30; J gene: TRBJ1-1; D gene: TRBD1; CDR3 protein: CAWRTGLSTEAFF; CDR3 DNA: TGTGCCTGGAGGACAGGGTTGAGCACTGAAGCTTTCTTT
clone size: few; V gene: TRBV4-1; J gene: TRBJ1-3; D gene: NA; CDR3 protein: CASSQGLGYGNTIYF; CDR3 DNA: TGCGCCAGCAGCCAGGGACTTGGCTATGGAAACACCATATATTTT
clone size: few; V gene: TRBV19; J gene: TRBJ2-7; D gene: NA; CDR3 protein: CASGGTDSYEQYF; CDR3 DNA: TGTGCCAGTGGGGGGACAGACTCCTACGAGCAGTACTTC
clone size: NA; V gene: TRBV2; J gene: TRBJ1-2; D gene: NA; CDR3 protein: CASSDPPGGQGGYTF; CDR3 DNA: TGTGCCAGCAGTGACCCCCCCGGGGGGCAAGGTGGCTACACCTTC
clone size: NA; V gene: TRBV3-1/TRBV3-2; J gene: TRBJ1-4; D gene: NA; CDR3 protein: CASSQWGEGKLFF; CDR3 DNA: TGTGCCAGCAGCCAATGGGGAGAAGGGAAACTGTTTTTT
clone size: NA; V gene: TRBV5-1; J gene: TRBJ2-7; D gene: TRBD2; CDR3 protein: CASSPLAGEKGEQYF; CDR3 DNA: TGCGCCAGCAGCCCACTAGCGGGAGAAAAGGGTGAGCAGTACTTC
clone size: NA; V gene: TRBV19; J gene: TRBJ1-1; D gene: TRBD1; CDR3 protein: CASTLGTGANTEAFF; CDR3 DNA: TGTGCCAGTACCTTAGGGACAGGGGCGAACACTGAAGCTTTCTTT
clone size: NA; V gene: TRBV25-1; J gene: TRBJ1-6; D gene: NA; CDR3 protein: CASGLGNSPLHF; CDR3 DNA: TGTGCCAGCGGACTGGGTAATTCACCCCTCCACTTT
clone size: NA; V gene: TRBV5-4; J gene: TRBJ2-5; D gene: TRBD2; CDR3 protein: CASSEGTREFETQYF; CDR3 DNA: TGTGCCAGCAGCGAAGGGACTAGAGAGTTCGAGACCCAGTACTTC
clone size: NA; V gene: TRBV5-1; J gene: TRBJ2-1; D gene: TRBD2; CDR3 protein: CASRQGTSGPNEQFF; CDR3 DNA: TGCGCCAGCAGACAAGGGACTAGCGGACCCAATGAGCAGTTCTTC
clone size: NA; V gene: TRBV27; J gene: TRBJ2-3; D gene: NA; CDR3 protein: CASSYGGTDTQYF; CDR3 DNA: TGTGCCAGCAGTTACGGGGGAACAGATACGCAGTATTTT
clone size: NA; V gene: TRBV4-1; J gene: TRBJ2-1; D gene: NA; CDR3 protein: CASSDRGSYNEQFF; CDR3 DNA: TGCGCCAGCAGCGACAGAGGCTCCTACAATGAGCAGTTCTTC
clone size: few; V gene: TRBV12-3/TRBV12-4; J gene: TRBJ2-7; D gene: NA; CDR3 protein: CASRLDGAEQYF; CDR3 DNA: TGTGCCAGCAGGCTCGATGGAGCCGAGCAGTACTTC
clone size: NA; V gene: TRBV30; J gene: TRBJ1-5; D gene: NA; CDR3 protein: CAWRSGRQNQPQHF; CDR3 DNA: TGTGCCTGGAGAAGCGGGCGGCAGAATCAGCCCCAGCATTTT
clone size: NA; V gene: TRBV9; J gene: TRBJ1-3; D gene: TRBD1; CDR3 protein: CASSVDWDRGNTIYF; CDR3 DNA: TGTGCCAGCAGCGTAGATTGGGACAGAGGGAACACCATATATTTT
clone size: once; V gene: TRBV2; J gene: TRBJ2-1; D gene: TRBD2; CDR3 protein: CASSSWTSGSYNEQFF; CDR3 DNA: TGTGCCAGCAGTTCCTGGACTAGCGGGAGCTACAATGAGCAGTTCTTC
clone size: NA; V gene: TRBV7-2; J gene: TRBJ2-5; D gene: TRBD1; CDR3 protein: CASSPTGGAETQYF; CDR3 DNA: TGTGCCAGCAGCCCAACAGGGGGCGCAGAGACCCAGTACTTC
clone size: NA; V gene: TRBV5-6; J gene: TRBJ2-1; D gene: TRBD2; CDR3 protein: CASSFLAGGFGLHNEQFF; CDR3 DNA: TGTGCCAGCAGCTTTTTAGCGGGAGGGTTTGGGTTGCACAATGAGCAGTTCTTC
clone size: NA; V gene: TRBV5-1; J gene: TRBJ2-2; D gene: TRBD2; CDR3 protein: CASSLGAGVTGELFF; CDR3 DNA: TGCGCCAGCAGCTTGGGAGCGGGAGTCACCGGGGAGCTGTTTTTT
clone size: NA; V gene: TRBV3-1/TRBV3-2; J gene: TRBJ2-7; D gene: NA; CDR3 protein: CASSQARTYEQYF; CDR3 DNA: TGTGCCAGCAGCCAAGCTAGAACCTACGAGCAGTACTTC
clone size: NA; V gene: TRBV5-6; J gene: TRBJ1-6; D gene: NA; CDR3 protein: CASSLYEGAGNSPLHF; CDR3 DNA: TGTGCCAGCAGCTTGTATGAAGGGGCGGGGAATTCACCCCTCCACTTT
clone size: NA; V gene: TRBV27; J gene: TRBJ1-1; D gene: NA; CDR3 protein: CASSLIFGGNTEAFF; CDR3 DNA: TGTGCCAGCAGTTTAATATTCGGGGGGAACACTGAAGCTTTCTTT
clone size: NA; V gene: TRBV28; J gene: TRBJ2-7; D gene: NA; CDR3 protein: CASSFGGLRREQYF; CDR3 DNA: TGTGCCAGCAGTTTTGGAGGGCTCCGAAGGGAGCAGTACTTC
clone size: NA; V gene: TRBV28; J gene: TRBJ1-1; D gene: TRBD1; CDR3 protein: CASRGQGVGNTEAFF; CDR3 DNA: TGTGCCAGCAGAGGACAGGGCGTGGGGAACACTGAAGCTTTCTTT
clone size: few; V gene: TRBV11-1; J gene: TRBJ1-1; D gene: NA; CDR3 protein: CASSLLGNTEAFF; CDR3 DNA: TGTGCCAGCAGCTTACTCGGGAACACTGAAGCTTTCTTT
clone size: NA; V gene: TRBV28; J gene: TRBJ2-6; D gene: TRBD2; CDR3 protein: CASSLRGAGANVLTF; CDR3 DNA: TGTGCCAGCAGTTTGCGGGGGGCCGGGGCCAACGTCCTGACTTTC
clone size: NA; V gene: TRBV5-4; J gene: TRBJ2-1; D gene: TRBD2; CDR3 protein: CASSLDSGRLNEQFF; CDR3 DNA: TGTGCCAGCAGCTTGGATAGCGGGAGGCTTAATGAGCAGTTCTTC
clone size: NA; V gene: TRBV12-3/TRBV12-4; J gene: TRBJ2-6; D gene: NA; CDR3 protein: CASSLGGANVLTF; CDR3 DNA: TGTGCCAGCAGTTTGGGCGGGGCCAACGTCCTGACTTTC
clone size: NA; V gene: TRBV5-1; J gene: TRBJ2-7; D gene: TRBD2; CDR3 protein: CASSLTSGIYEQYF; CDR3 DNA: TGCGCCAGCAGCTTAACCAGCGGGATATACGAGCAGTACTTC
clone size: once; V gene: TRBV5-5; J gene: TRBJ2-1; D gene: TRBD1; CDR3 protein: CASSLVPGTANEQFF; CDR3 DNA: TGTGCCAGCAGCTTGGTCCCCGGGACAGCGAATGAGCAGTTCTTC
clone size: NA; V gene: TRBV6-2/TRBV6-3; J gene: TRBJ2-7; D gene: NA; CDR3 protein: CASSWGYYEQYF; CDR3 DNA: TGTGCCAGCAGTTGGGGCTATTACGAGCAGTACTTC
clone size: NA; V gene: TRBV3-1/TRBV3-2; J gene: TRBJ2-5; D gene: NA; CDR3 protein: CASSQLPQETQYF; CDR3 DNA: TGTGCCAGCAGCCAACTTCCCCAAGAGACCCAGTACTTC
clone size: NA; V gene: TRBV7-2; J gene: TRBJ2-4; D gene: TRBD1; CDR3 protein: CASSFGQGIIQYF; CDR3 DNA: TGTGCCAGCAGCTTCGGACAGGGGATCATTCAGTACTTC
clone size: NA; V gene: TRBV2; J gene: TRBJ1-2; D gene: TRBD1; CDR3 protein: CASRMYTGGGGYTF; CDR3 DNA: TGTGCCAGCAGAATGTATACAGGGGGCGGTGGCTACACCTTC
clone size: NA; V gene: TRBV5-8; J gene: TRBJ2-5; D gene: TRBD2; CDR3 protein: CASSPGGTSGKETQYF; CDR3 DNA: TGTGCCAGCAGCCCTGGTGGAACTAGCGGTAAAGAGACCCAGTACTTC